This TCR beta chain is from a study of response to subunit inactivated influenza vaccine (dated by TCRdb to 2016 to 2019). Describing the broader study: Deep quantitative profiling of the T cell receptor repertoire was used in the study to follow responses to a trivalent subunit inactivated influenza vaccine.

The CDR3 numbers 15 residues from cysteine through phenylalanine. CDR3 DNA only is kept here, 45 bases in frame from base 1. Trimmed from V: 6 bases; trimmed from J: 4 bases; junction bases lacking a gene match: 6. For CDR1 and CDR2, the germline V gene lists MDHEN and SYDVKM. Library creation used RT-PCR. The instrument was an Illumina HiSeq 2500. The raw public data were reprocessed by TCRdb itself: fastp quality trimming at Q25, MiXCR clonotype calling, in-frame beta chains only. Under each unique CDR3 protein, matching rows form one entry showing the most common genes and DNA. Here the sample has 800,000 to 1,000,000 distinct CDR3 sequences; 21% occur a single time. 10% of the sample rests with the top ten. General study outcomes and caveats: It was suggested by the authors that each seasonal influenza vaccination may recruit only a limited number of new T cells.

A word on this clonotype: No antigen is known for it. It has no much larger one-base neighbor in the sample; base qualities were not kept.

The sequenced sample was PBMCs from blood, obtained approximately 5 days after vaccination. Here the chain combines TRBV28 and TRBJ1-6, and 7 junction bases match TRBD1. The source of this sequence is a man in his fifties or sixties who received an inactivated influenza vaccine. Donor details come from another sample of the same person, matched by shared clones. The nucleotides are TGTGCCAGCAGACTCAGGGACAGTTATAATTCACCCCTCCACTTT. The resulting protein is CASRLRDSYNSPLHF.